This T cell receptor (beta chain) was sequenced for a study of post-analysis software for immune sequencing data (dated by TCRdb to between 2014 and 2016). Some background on the complete study: Relapsing-remitting, secondary progressive and progressive-relapsing multiple sclerosis were recorded as disease courses, and subtype annotation was lacking for some patients. The patient repertoires were set against 10 to 11 previously published healthy control repertoires from donors whose ages ranged from roughly 6 to 27 years. A subset of samples was prepared in parallel using single-end sample barcoding, then pooled and co-amplified after Illumina adapter ligation.

The library relied on PCR. Sequenced on an Illumina HiSeq 2500. To reduce PCR and sequencing biases, unique molecular identifiers were incorporated into the TCR beta cDNA libraries. Every 1 to 10 million input T cells yielded approximately 500,000 cDNA molecules, meaning each molecule approximated one T cell. The patient libraries were prepared and sequenced with the same protocol used for the earlier healthy control dataset. Samples belonging to the same batch were prepared together, multiplexed and sequenced on a shared HiSeq lane. Concerning the study's data processing: MIGEC was used to process the raw barcoded reads, and molecular identifier groups with only a single read were discarded before consensus assembly and CDR3 extraction. VDJtools was used for post-analysis of the clonotype tables, with diversity normalized by down-sampling every dataset to the smallest sample size. In repertoire overlap clustering, CDR3 amino acid sequences, but not nucleotide sequences, were matched to correct batch-related cross-sample contamination. Using fastp trimming at Q25 and MiXCR clonotype assembly, TCRdb reanalyzed the public sequencing data and kept in-frame beta chains. Rows with a matching CDR3 protein are joined into one entry that keeps the most common DNA and genes. TCRdb's processing, not the authors' own work, is the source of the V and J calls. This sample holds hundreds of thousands of distinct CDR3 sequences; 25% to 30% were observed only once. The top ten hold more than 0.45% of the sample.

A distance of 12 bases separates the germline ends of V and J, which lose 0 bases and 3 bases respectively. CDR1 and CDR2 are read off the germline V gene as MNHEY and SVGAGI. Spanning cysteine to phenylalanine, the CDR3 consists of 15 amino acids. The entry retains the CDR3 DNA only, 45 bases that are in frame from base 1. Comments on this clonotype: Which antigen it targets is not known. Per-nucleotide qualities are absent, and no much larger clonotype sits a single base away.

To demonstrate the VDJtools post-analysis software, the study profiled TCR beta repertoires from the peripheral blood of 10 to 15 young patients with multiple sclerosis. The multiple sclerosis patients were children and adolescents ranging in age from about 6 to 17 years. Study-wide conclusions, independent of this receptor: Multiple sclerosis patients had significantly lower normalized Chao1 diversity than controls, a result that suggests substantial peripheral T-cell clonal expansion. Direct clustering with F measure showed strong co-clustering of samples prepared in the same batch, prompting a batch-effect correction. The multiple sclerosis patient group was slightly younger than the control group. Significantly higher frequencies in patients than in controls were found for roughly 5 TRBV segments, including TRBV5-6, TRBV5-1 and TRBV20-1.

The chain joins TRBV6-5 to TRBJ2-7, with TRBD2 tentatively as D gene (6 bases match). Sequencing was carried out using blood. This TCR came from a girl under 18 with multiple sclerosis. The CDR3 protein is CASSYSTRDDYEQYF. Here is the DNA: TGTGCCAGCAGTTACTCGACGCGGGACGACTACGAGCAGTACTTC.